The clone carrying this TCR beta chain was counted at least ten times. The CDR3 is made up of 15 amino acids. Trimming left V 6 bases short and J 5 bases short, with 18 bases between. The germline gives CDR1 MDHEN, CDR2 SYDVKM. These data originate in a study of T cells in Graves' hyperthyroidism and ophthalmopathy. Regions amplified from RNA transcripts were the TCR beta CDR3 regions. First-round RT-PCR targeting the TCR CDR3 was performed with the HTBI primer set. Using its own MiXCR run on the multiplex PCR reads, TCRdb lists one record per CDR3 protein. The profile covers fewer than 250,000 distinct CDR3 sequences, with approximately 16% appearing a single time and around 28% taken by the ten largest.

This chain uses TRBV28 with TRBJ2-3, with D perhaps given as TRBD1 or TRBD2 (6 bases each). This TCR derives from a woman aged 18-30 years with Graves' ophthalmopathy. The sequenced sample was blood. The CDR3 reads CASRTGAIGGDTQYF. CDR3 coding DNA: TGTGCCAGCAGGACGGGGGCGATTGGGGGAGATACGCAGTATTTT.